The clone carrying this TCR beta chain was recorded a few times. Read data end 3 residues before the CDR3 end; the end is taken from the germline J gene. The sample is drawn from a study of T cell clonality in common variable immunodeficiency. Trimming removed 11 bases from V and 0 bases from J, with 14 bases in between. CDR1 and CDR2 (germline): SEHNR, FQNEAQ (reference sequence). The CDR3 runs to 14 residues. Profiled with immunoSEQ multiplex PCR; TCRdb holds only in-frame clones, not every one. In total the sample includes 30,000 to 40,000 clones, none of them seen once. This receptor was identified in a person aged 18 to 75 in good health. Sequenced material: peripheral blood mononuclear cells. The chain has TRBV7-9 and TRBJ1-3; D not resolved. The CDR3 is CALRSYSSGNTIYF. The part of the CDR3 DNA that was read is TGTGCCCTCCGGTCTTATAGCTCTGGAAACACC.